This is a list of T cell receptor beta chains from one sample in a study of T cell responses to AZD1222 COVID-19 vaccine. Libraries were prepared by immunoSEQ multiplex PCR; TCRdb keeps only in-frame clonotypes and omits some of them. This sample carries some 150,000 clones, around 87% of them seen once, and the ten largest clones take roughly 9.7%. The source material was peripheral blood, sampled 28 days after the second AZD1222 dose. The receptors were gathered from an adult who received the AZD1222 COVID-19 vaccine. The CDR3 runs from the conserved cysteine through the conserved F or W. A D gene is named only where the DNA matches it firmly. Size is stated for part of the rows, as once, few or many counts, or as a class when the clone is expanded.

CDR3 DNA: TGTGCCAGCAGCCGGACTAGCGGGGGTTTCACAGATACGCAGTATTTT; CDR3 protein: CASSRTSGGFTDTQYF; clone size: -; V gene: TRBV3-1/TRBV3-2; CDR3 length: 16; D gene: TRBD2; J gene: TRBJ2-3
CDR3 DNA: TGTGCCAGCAGCTTGGCCACCAGGGGGTCGCAAGAGACCCAGTACTTC; CDR3 protein: CASSLATRGSQETQYF; clone size: -; V gene: TRBV5-8; CDR3 length: 16; D gene: TRBD1; J gene: TRBJ2-5
CDR3 DNA: TGCGCCAGCAGCCAAGAAGGTCGCAGCGGGGAGCCCCAGCATTTT; CDR3 protein: CASSQEGRSGEPQHF; clone size: -; V gene: TRBV4-3; CDR3 length: 15; D gene: -; J gene: TRBJ1-5
CDR3 DNA: TGTGCCAGCAGCCAAGCTGGGGGCGGTCCTCATGGCTACACCTTC; CDR3 protein: CASSQAGGGPHGYTF; clone size: -; V gene: TRBV3-1/TRBV3-2; CDR3 length: 15; D gene: -; J gene: TRBJ1-2
CDR3 DNA: TGTGCCAGCAGCTTAGAAGTAAACACTGAAGCTTTCTTT; CDR3 protein: CASSLEVNTEAFF; clone size: -; V gene: TRBV7-8; CDR3 length: 13; D gene: -; J gene: TRBJ1-1
CDR3 DNA: TGTGCCAGTAGTATCCCCCCAGGGAACACTGAAGCTTTCTTT; CDR3 protein: CASSIPPGNTEAFF; clone size: -; V gene: TRBV19; CDR3 length: 14; D gene: -; J gene: TRBJ1-1
CDR3 DNA: TGTGCCAGCAGGGACTCTTTAGGCAACAATCGACCCCAGCATTTT; CDR3 protein: CASRDSLGNNRPQHF; clone size: few; V gene: TRBV28; CDR3 length: 15; D gene: -; J gene: TRBJ1-5
CDR3 DNA: TGTGCCAGCTCACTCCTAGCACAAGGACAGGGCAACTATGGCTACACCTTC; CDR3 protein: CASSLLAQGQGNYGYTF; clone size: -; V gene: TRBV18; CDR3 length: 17; D gene: TRBD1; J gene: TRBJ1-2
CDR3 DNA: TGTGCCAGCAGTTTATTGACAGGGGGTAGCTTTTTT; CDR3 protein: CASSLLTGGSFF; clone size: -; V gene: TRBV28; CDR3 length: 12; D gene: TRBD1; J gene: TRBJ1-4
CDR3 DNA: TGTGCCAGCTCACCAAAGAAAGACAGGGCTGGAAACACCATATATTTT; CDR3 protein: CASSPKKDRAGNTIYF; clone size: -; V gene: TRBV18; CDR3 length: 16; D gene: TRBD1; J gene: TRBJ1-3
CDR3 DNA: TGTGCCAGCAGCCTGCTGGAGGGGGGTGAGCAGTTCTTC; CDR3 protein: CASSLLEGGEQFF; clone size: -; V gene: TRBV11-2; CDR3 length: 13; D gene: -; J gene: TRBJ2-1
CDR3 DNA: TGTGCCAGCAGCTTAGGGGACAGGGTGGTCACTGAAGCTTTCTTT; CDR3 protein: CASSLGDRVVTEAFF; clone size: -; V gene: TRBV5-5; CDR3 length: 15; D gene: TRBD1; J gene: TRBJ1-1
CDR3 DNA: TGTGCCAGCAGTTTAAGTGGCCGGAACTATGGCTACACCTTC; CDR3 protein: CASSLSGRNYGYTF; clone size: -; V gene: TRBV28; CDR3 length: 14; D gene: -; J gene: TRBJ1-2
CDR3 DNA: TGTGCCAGCAGTTACGCCCCTACCCCCTATTTGCAGTATTTT; CDR3 protein: CASSYAPTPYLQYF; clone size: -; V gene: TRBV6-2/TRBV6-3; CDR3 length: 14; D gene: -; J gene: TRBJ2-3
CDR3 DNA: TGTGCCAGCAGCTTAGGGGTATGGGACACTGAAGCTTTCTTT; CDR3 protein: CASSLGVWDTEAFF; clone size: -; V gene: TRBV7-9; CDR3 length: 14; D gene: -; J gene: TRBJ1-1
CDR3 DNA: TGTGCCAGCAGCAACCGCCATGGGCCGCGAGGCACAGATACGCAGTATTTT; CDR3 protein: CASSNRHGPRGTDTQYF; clone size: -; V gene: TRBV6-2/TRBV6-3; CDR3 length: 17; D gene: -; J gene: TRBJ2-3
CDR3 DNA: TGTGCCAGCAGCTCATTCCCAAACGACAATGAGCAGTTCTTC; CDR3 protein: CASSSFPNDNEQFF; clone size: -; V gene: TRBV11-1; CDR3 length: 14; D gene: -; J gene: TRBJ2-1
CDR3 DNA: TGTGCCAGCAGCCAAGGGCGGGACAGAAGCCTAATGCACACAGATACGCAGTATTTT; CDR3 protein: CASSQGRDRSLMHTDTQYF; clone size: -; V gene: TRBV3-1/TRBV3-2; CDR3 length: 19; D gene: -; J gene: TRBJ2-3
CDR3 DNA: TGTGCCAGCAGTTATGAGACAGGGGATTTTCGGACCGGGGAGCTGTTTTTT; CDR3 protein: CASSYETGDFRTGELFF; clone size: -; V gene: TRBV6-2/TRBV6-3; CDR3 length: 17; D gene: TRBD1; J gene: TRBJ2-2
CDR3 DNA: TGCGCCAGCAGTACGACTAGCGACGAGCAGTACTTC; CDR3 protein: CASSTTSDEQYF; clone size: -; V gene: TRBV10-2; CDR3 length: 12; D gene: TRBD2; J gene: TRBJ2-7
CDR3 DNA: TGTGCCAGCTCACCGGACCTACTGAACACTGAAGCTTTCTTT; CDR3 protein: CASSPDLLNTEAFF; clone size: -; V gene: TRBV18; CDR3 length: 14; D gene: -; J gene: TRBJ1-1
CDR3 DNA: TGTGCCAGCAGCTTAACTTACAACCACGAGCAGTACTTC; CDR3 protein: CASSLTYNHEQYF; clone size: -; V gene: TRBV7-2; CDR3 length: 13; D gene: -; J gene: TRBJ2-7
CDR3 DNA: TGTGCCAGCAGCCAAGATCTTTTGGACTCGATTACCTACGAGCAGTACTTC; CDR3 protein: CASSQDLLDSITYEQYF; clone size: -; V gene: TRBV14; CDR3 length: 17; D gene: -; J gene: TRBJ2-7
CDR3 DNA: TGTGCCAGCACATCCCAGGGGAGAGGTGGCTACACCTTC; CDR3 protein: CASTSQGRGGYTF; clone size: once; V gene: TRBV2; CDR3 length: 13; D gene: -; J gene: TRBJ1-2
CDR3 DNA: TGTGCCAGCAGGAGGACAGTTGTGGGCACTGAAGCTTTCTTT; CDR3 protein: CASRRTVVGTEAFF; clone size: -; V gene: TRBV6-6; CDR3 length: 14; D gene: -; J gene: TRBJ1-1
CDR3 DNA: TGTGCCAGCAGCTTAACCTCAGGCCAGGGGAGCAATGAGCAGTTCTTC; CDR3 protein: CASSLTSGQGSNEQFF; clone size: -; V gene: TRBV7-3; CDR3 length: 16; D gene: -; J gene: TRBJ2-1